This TCR beta chain was sequenced in a study of blood T cells in healthy people across ages. Healthy Russian Caucasian donors spanned ages about 6 to 90 years. Findings and limits, study-wide: Across the age range, TCR beta diversity per million T cells fell in a roughly linear way. Relative to aged donors, long-lived donors carried more naive CD4+ cells and displayed higher diversity.

The CDR3 is 16 residues long. V shed 11 bases, J shed 3 bases, and the junction held 15 bases outside the gene matches. Germline CDR1 and CDR2: MDHEN and SYDVKM. Through a sample-barcoded 5' primer and a J-beta primer mix, a second PCR was run for roughly 7 to 12 cycles. Each CDR3 protein is one row after TCRdb ran MiXCR on the 5' RACE reads. The sample lists nearly 800,000 distinct CDR3 sequences, roughly 56% occurring once. Comments on this clonotype: What it recognizes is unknown.

The sequence came from a man aged 35 to 55 in good health. Sequenced sample: blood. The chain carries TRBV28 and TRBJ2-7; 11 nucleotides agree with TRBD1. CDR3 DNA: TGTGCCGGCACCCCATCGCTGGGACAGGGGGACTACGAGCAGTACTTC. This sequence encodes CAGTPSLGQGDYEQYF. Full variable domain (outside the CDR3, taken from reference TRBV28 and TRBJ2-7): DVKVTQSSRYLVKRTGEKVFLECVQDMDHENMFWYRQDPGLGLRLIYFSYDVKMKEKGDIPEGYSVSREKKERFSLILESASTNQTSMYLCAGTPSLGQGDYEQYFGPGTRLTVT.